This is a list of T cell receptor beta chains from one sample in a study of cytomegalovirus exposure and HLA in healthy donors. TCRdb keeps only in-frame clones here, not all; method: immunoSEQ multiplex PCR. The sample lists approximately 240,000 clones; 75% to 95% were seen once. Material: PBMCs. Every receptor here comes from a woman between 18 and 29 years old in good health and CMV-seronegative. The CDR3 runs from the conserved cysteine through the conserved F or W. Each record gives: clone size, D gene, V gene, J gene, CDR3 DNA, CDR3 protein. A D gene is named only where the DNA matches it firmly. Only part of the rows carry a size: once, few, many, or a class if the clone is expanded.

abundance: NA
d_gene: TRBD1
v_gene: TRBV6-1
j_gene: TRBJ2-3
CDR3nt: TGTGCCAGCAGGAACCTCCGGACAGGGATCGATACGCAGTATTTT
CDR3aa: CASRNLRTGIDTQYF

abundance: NA
d_gene: TRBD2
v_gene: TRBV5-1
j_gene: TRBJ2-3
CDR3nt: TGCGCCAGCAGTGGGAGGGAAACAGATACGCAGTATTTT
CDR3aa: CASSGRETDTQYF

abundance: NA
d_gene: TRBD1
v_gene: TRBV10-2
j_gene: TRBJ1-1
CDR3nt: TGCGCCAGCCGAGGGGACAGACAGAACACTGAAGCTTTCTTT
CDR3aa: CASRGDRQNTEAFF

abundance: NA
d_gene: TRBD1
v_gene: TRBV5-1
j_gene: TRBJ2-3
CDR3nt: TGCGCCAGCAGCTTGAGACGGACAGGGCTAGATACGCAGTATTTT
CDR3aa: CASSLRRTGLDTQYF

abundance: NA
d_gene: NA
v_gene: TRBV11-2
j_gene: TRBJ2-3
CDR3nt: TGTGCCAGCAGCTTTCGGGGTAGCACAGATACGCAGTATTTT
CDR3aa: CASSFRGSTDTQYF

abundance: NA
d_gene: TRBD1
v_gene: TRBV15
j_gene: TRBJ1-2
CDR3nt: TGTGCCACCAGCAGAGAACAGGGGATGGGCTACACCTTC
CDR3aa: CATSREQGMGYTF

abundance: NA
d_gene: TRBD2
v_gene: TRBV30
j_gene: TRBJ2-3
CDR3nt: TGTGCCTCTGCGGGGGGGAGAACAGATACGCAGTATTTT
CDR3aa: CASAGGRTDTQYF

abundance: many
d_gene: NA
v_gene: TRBV6-1
j_gene: TRBJ2-7
CDR3nt: TGTGCCAGCAGTGCCCAGGTTAGCTCCTACGAGCAGTACTTC
CDR3aa: CASSAQVSSYEQYF

abundance: NA
d_gene: NA
v_gene: TRBV10-2
j_gene: TRBJ1-1
CDR3nt: TGCGCCAGCAGTGAGGCCGGCAGGGGTCGGGGAGATGCCACTGAAGCTTTCTTT
CDR3aa: CASSEAGRGRGDATEAFF

abundance: NA
d_gene: TRBD1
v_gene: TRBV9
j_gene: TRBJ1-1
CDR3nt: TGTGCCAGCAGCGTAGCTTTGACAGGGGGTGACTGGTCTGAAGCTTTCTTT
CDR3aa: CASSVALTGGDWSEAFF

abundance: NA
d_gene: TRBD2
v_gene: TRBV4-1
j_gene: TRBJ2-7
CDR3nt: TGCGCCAGCAGCCAAGAGACTAGCGGGATTTACGAGCAGTACTTC
CDR3aa: CASSQETSGIYEQYF

abundance: NA
d_gene: NA
v_gene: TRBV5-6
j_gene: TRBJ1-4
CDR3nt: TGTGCCAGCAGCTCTTTCCGAGGGGAAAAACTGTTTTTT
CDR3aa: CASSSFRGEKLFF

abundance: few
d_gene: NA
v_gene: TRBV5-1
j_gene: TRBJ2-5
CDR3nt: TGCGCCAGCAGCTTGATGGCGGAAGAGACCCAGTACTTC
CDR3aa: CASSLMAEETQYF

abundance: NA
d_gene: NA
v_gene: TRBV2
j_gene: TRBJ2-5
CDR3nt: TGTGCCAGCACCCGGGAGAGGGAGACTTCCCAAGAGACCCAGTACTTC
CDR3aa: CASTRERETSQETQYF

abundance: NA
d_gene: TRBD1
v_gene: TRBV9
j_gene: TRBJ1-2
CDR3nt: TGTGCCAGCAGCGTAGGCGGACAGGGCGGACGCTATGGCTACACCTTC
CDR3aa: CASSVGGQGGRYGYTF